This T cell receptor (beta chain) was sequenced in a study of T cells expressing NK-cell markers. Whole-study context: Sorted CD3+CD56-NKG2C+, CD3+CD56+NKG2C+ and CD3+CD56+NKG2C- T cells supplied the TCR beta repertoires. General observations from the study: Topping the CD3+CD56-NKG2C+ fraction as well were these clonotypes, in several donors.

Looked up from germline, CDR1 is SSHAT and CDR2 is FNYEAQ (reference sequence). The CDR3 length is 14 residues. Production of TCR beta cDNA relied on 5'RACE template switching with UMIs. TCRdb re-called the 5' RACE reads; one entry per CDR3 protein, DNA not given. The clone table shows a few hundred thousand distinct CDR3 sequences, with the ten largest holding around 4.9%. About this clonotype: Antigen unknown.

V gene TRBV7-7 combines with J gene TRBJ2-1; with no DNA, the TCRdb D assignment of TRBD2 cannot be verified. The TCR sequence derives from a man aged 18-75 years in good health. The sequencing input was blood T cells: a sorted CD56 or NKG2C T cell subset, CD4+ or CD8+ T cells, or bulk PBMC T cells (not recorded which). The CDR3 is CASSLAEQVQEQFF.